Each of the 8 T cell receptor beta chains below was sequenced from the same sample in a study of human T cells and chemical hapten exposure. Specified time point: patch test 1, 2 weeks after DPC sensitization. Treatment specified: therapeutic diphenylcyclopropenone sensitization with weekly scalp DPC. MiXCR, applied by TCRdb to the RACE reads, yields one record per CDR3 protein. This repertoire shows approximately 60,000 distinct CDR3 sequences, 9.3% found once; its top ten account for 10% to 15%. This sample comprised whole blood, obtained in connection with sensitization to the hapten diphenylcyclopropenone (DPC). The source is a woman aged 40-49 years with alopecia areata. Some clones in this sample may be carry-over from other donors' samples.

This clonotype was counted many times. The rearrangement joins TRBV6-2 or TRBV6-3 to TRBJ2-2; the match to TRBD2 covers 7 bases. The ends lost 5 bases at V and 0 bases at J; junction bases unmatched: 6. CDR1 MNHEY and CDR2 SVGEGT come from the germline V gene. The CDR3 is 16 residues long. The CDR3 DNA sequence: TGTGCCAGCAGTCAGCTAGCGGTGTCGAACACCGGGGAGCTGTTTTTT. Protein: CASSQLAVSNTGELFF.

This clonotype was counted at least ten times. The chain employs TRBV18 and TRBJ1-2; tentatively, D is TRBD1 (5 bases). This CDR3 is built from 13 residues. The germline CDR1 and CDR2 sequences are KGHSH and LQKENI. Trimming removed 2 bases from V and 6 bases from J, with 10 bases in between. CDR3 loop: CASSPGSGNGYTF. The CDR3 nucleotides are TGTGCCAGCTCACCAGGGTCAGGGAATGGCTACACCTTC.

This clonotype has a handful of counts. This may arise from a read error, as a much more abundant clone is one base away. The chain carries TRBV7-9 and TRBJ2-3, with TRBD1 matching over 7 bases. The CDR3 has 15 residues. The germline V gene has CDR1 SEHNR and CDR2 FQNEAQ (reference sequence). V dropped 5 bases and J dropped 2; count of bases not matched to a gene: 7. The CDR3, as DNA: TGTGCCAGCAGCCTGGCCCAGGGGGTCACAGATACGCAGTATTTT. Protein product: CASSLAQGVTDTQYF.

The rearrangement uses TRBV7-9 and TRBJ1-2; unclear D gene. CDR3 length: 12 amino acids. The V end was cut by 4 bases, the J end by 5 bases, with 8 bases between. Germline V gene sequence: CDR1 SEHNR, CDR2 FQNEAQ (reference sequence). CDR3 sequence (DNA): TGTGCCAGCAGCTCCAACCCTTATGGCTACACCTTC. It is translated as CASSSNPYGYTF.

The V gene is TRBV20-1, the J gene TRBJ2-3, with 10 bases identical to TRBD2. V lost 6 bases and J lost 1; bases outside the gene matches: 7. Germline assignment: CDR1 DFQATT and CDR2 SNEGSKA (reference sequence). The CDR3 is 15 residues long. CDR3 residues: CSAIELAGGTDTQYF. The CDR3 nucleotides read TGCAGTGCCATTGAGCTAGCGGGGGGCACAGATACGCAGTATTTT.

This clonotype was detected ten times or more. The gene calls are TRBV20-1 and TRBJ1-5; TRBD1 might be the D (5 bases). V was trimmed by 3 bases and J by 6 bases, leaving 12 bases between them. Germline assignment: CDR1 DFQATT and CDR2 SNEGSKA (reference sequence). The CDR3 runs to 13 residues. The CDR3 DNA reads TGCAGTGCTAGGTTCGGGGGGTCTCAGCCCCAGCATTTT. It is translated as CSARFGGSQPQHF.

The chain is built from TRBV7-2 and TRBJ1-6, with D tentatively TRBD1 (5 bases). Trimming left V 8 bases short and J 8 bases short, with 19 bases between. The CDR3 runs 15 residues. Germline CDR1 SGHTA, CDR2 FQGNSA. CDR3 bases: TGTGCCAGCGTCCTTGGGGGGGTCGATTATTCACCCCTCCACTTT. Encoded protein: CASVLGGVDYSPLHF.

In this sample, this clonotype turned up many times. Here the CDR3 reads CASSFSQTQETQYF. The CDR3 coding sequence is TGCGCCAGCAGCTTTAGTCAGACCCAAGAGACCCAGTACTTC. V is TRBV5-1 and J is TRBJ2-5; D unclear. Germline-derived CDR1 and CDR2 are SGHRS and YFSETQ. Trimming pared 2 bases from V and 1 base from J, leaving 9 bases between. This CDR3 contains 14 residues. Looking up the rest from reference TRBV5-1 and TRBJ2-5 gives the full variable domain: KAGVTQTPRYLIKTRGQQVTLSCSPISGHRSVSWYQQTPGQGLQFLFEYFSETQRNKGNFPGRFSGRQFSNSRSEMNVSTLELGDSALYLCASSFSQTQETQYFGPGTRLLVL.